The 7 T cell receptor beta chains in this list originate from one sample, sequenced in a study of cytomegalovirus exposure and HLA in healthy donors (dated by TCRdb to 2017 to 2019). Libraries were prepared through the immunoSEQ multiplex PCR assay. For the multiplex PCR, a mixture combining 60 forward primers for TCR Vbeta segments and 13 reverse primers for TCR Jbeta segments was used. Imported from immuneACCESS, the table was reduced by TCRdb to in-frame sequences with V and J called. These copies leave out some clones; in studies compared against another copy, an unresolved V gene accounts for under half, and the cause of the remainder is not known. Across this sample there are 200,000 to 250,000 clones, with roughly 81% seen only once. 0.24% of the sample is held by the ten biggest clonotypes. The sample comprised PBMCs. The receptor source for this set is a girl aged 2 to 10 in good health and CMV-seronegative.

The gene calls are TRBV10-3 and TRBJ2-5, with 13 bases lining up with TRBD2. The CDR3 loop spans 16 amino acids. With 4 bases clipped from V and 0 bases from J, the junction kept 2 bases outside the gene matches. CDR1 ENHRY and CDR2 SYGVKD come from the germline V gene. CDR3 loop: CAISGLAGGNQETQYF. In DNA, the CDR3 is TGTGCCATCAGTGGACTAGCGGGGGGTAACCAAGAGACCCAGTACTTC.

This clone appeared a single time. The V call is TRBV7-9, the J call TRBJ2-6; D perhaps matches TRBD1 (6 bases). The V and J ends lost 1 base and 0 bases respectively, with 13 bases between them. CDR3 size: 18 residues. Germline CDR1 SEHNR, CDR2 FQNEAQ (reference sequence). The CDR3 bases are TGTGCCAGCAGCTTAGGCGCAGGGACATTCTCTGGGGCCAACGTCCTGACTTTC. Its translation: CASSLGAGTFSGANVLTF.

V gene TRBV19 combines with J gene TRBJ1-5, with 7 bases fitting TRBD1. This CDR3 region has 15 residues. Trimming at V came to 5 bases and at J to 4 bases, leaving 8 bases not matched to a gene. CDR1 and CDR2 from the germline V gene are LNHDA and SQIVND (reference sequence). The CDR3 loop reads CASSRDSLINQPQHF. The CDR3, as DNA: TGTGCCAGTAGTCGGGACAGCCTTATTAATCAGCCCCAGCATTTT.

V is TRBV7-9 and J is TRBJ2-2; 11 bases are shared with TRBD2. Trimming took 5 bases from V and 6 from J; bases not matched to a gene: 11. CDR1 and CDR2 from the germline V gene are SEHNR and FQNEAQ (reference sequence). This CDR3 comprises 17 residues. CDR3 nucleotide sequence: TGTGCCAGCAGCGGACATGCCTCTAGCGGGAGGCCCGGGGAGCTGTTTTTT. This gives the protein CASSGHASSGRPGELFF.

CDR3 amino acids: CASALRPGGATPYEQYF. CDR3 nucleotides: TGTGCTAGTGCCCTCCGTCCGGGGGGCGCAACCCCCTACGAGCAGTACTTC. The V gene is TRBV12-5, the J gene TRBJ2-7; D may be TRBD2 (7 bases). There are 17 residues in the CDR3. Germline CDR1 and CDR2: LGHNT and FRNRAP. Deletions cut 7 bases from V and 2 bases from J, with 24 bases between.

The table lists this clone with a count of one. The chain links TRBV18 to TRBJ2-5, with 7 bases matching TRBD2. J was trimmed by 2 bases and V by 5 bases; bases with no gene match: 5. Germline V gives CDR1 KGHSH, CDR2 LQKENI. The CDR3 extends over 14 amino acids. The CDR3 sequence: CASSANGGQETQYF. The CDR3 nucleotides read TGTGCCAGCTCAGCAAACGGGGGGCAAGAGACCCAGTACTTC. Together with reference TRBV18 and TRBJ2-5, the CDR3 gives the full variable domain: NAGVMQNPRHLVRRRGQEARLRCSPMKGHSHVYWYRQLPEEGLKFMVYLQKENIIDESGMPKERFSAEFPKEGPSILRIQQVVRGDSAAYFCASSANGGQETQYFGPGTRLLVL.

This chain joins TRBV6-1 and TRBJ2-4; possible D gene TRBD2, 6 bases. Trimming removed 3 bases at V and 0 bases at J, with 9 bases between. Germline V gene lookup returns CDR1 MNHNS and CDR2 SASEGT. The CDR3 loop spans 15 amino acids. For the CDR3, the DNA is TGTGCCAGCAGTGAGGGAGGCCTAGCCAAAAACATTCAGTACTTC. It is translated as CASSEGGLAKNIQYF.